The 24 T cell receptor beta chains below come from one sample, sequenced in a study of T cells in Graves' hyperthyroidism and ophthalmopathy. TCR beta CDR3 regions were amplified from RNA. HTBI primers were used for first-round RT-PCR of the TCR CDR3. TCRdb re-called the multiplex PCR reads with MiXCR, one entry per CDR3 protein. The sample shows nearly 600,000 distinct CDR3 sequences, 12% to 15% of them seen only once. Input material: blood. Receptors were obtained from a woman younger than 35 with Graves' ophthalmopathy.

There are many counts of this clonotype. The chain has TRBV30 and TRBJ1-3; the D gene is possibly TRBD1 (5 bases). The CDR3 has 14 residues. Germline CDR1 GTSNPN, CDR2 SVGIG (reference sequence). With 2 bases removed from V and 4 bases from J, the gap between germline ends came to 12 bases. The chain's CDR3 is CAWSWGEGGNTIYF. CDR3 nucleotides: TGTGCCTGGAGTTGGGGGGAGGGGGGAAACACCATATATTTT.

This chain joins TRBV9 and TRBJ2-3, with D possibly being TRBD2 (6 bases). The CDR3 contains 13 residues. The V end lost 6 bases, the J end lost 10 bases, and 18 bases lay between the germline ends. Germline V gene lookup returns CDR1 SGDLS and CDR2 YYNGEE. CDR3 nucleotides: TGTGCCAGCATCGGGACCGGGGACTTAGCGCAGTATTTT. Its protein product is CASIGTGDLAQYF.

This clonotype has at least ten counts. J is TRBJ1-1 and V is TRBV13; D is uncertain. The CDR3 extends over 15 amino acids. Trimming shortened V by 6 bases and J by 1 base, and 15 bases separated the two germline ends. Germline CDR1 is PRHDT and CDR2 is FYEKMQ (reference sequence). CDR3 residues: CASRPMSRGNTEAFF. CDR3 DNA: TGTGCCAGCAGACCTATGTCCAGAGGGAACACTGAAGCTTTCTTT.

This chain's CDR3 is CASSQLGTGGQPQHF. The CDR3 DNA sequence: TGTGCCAGCAGCCAATTAGGGACAGGGGGCCAGCCCCAGCATTTT. The rearrangement uses TRBV14 and TRBJ1-5; 12 bases fit TRBD1. The V and J ends lost 2 bases and 7 bases, in that order; junction bases with no gene match: 3. CDR1 is SGHDN, CDR2 FVKESK, per germline. The CDR3 runs 15 residues.

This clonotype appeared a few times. The CDR3 DNA reads TGTGCCAGCTCGCCTACAACTCTAGGGGGTGGCTACGAGCAGTACTTC. This gives the protein CASSPTTLGGGYEQYF. V usage is TRBV18 and J usage is TRBJ2-7; D may be TRBD1 (6 bases). This CDR3 is built from 16 residues. Germline CDR1 and CDR2: KGHSH and LQKENI. V shed 6 bases and J shed 3 bases, with 21 bases lying between them. The whole variable domain, filled in from reference TRBV18 and TRBJ2-7, reads NAGVMQNPRHLVRRRGQEARLRCSPMKGHSHVYWYRQLPEEGLKFMVYLQKENIIDESGMPKERFSAEFPKEGPSILRIQQVVRGDSAAYFCASSPTTLGGGYEQYFGPGTRLTVT.

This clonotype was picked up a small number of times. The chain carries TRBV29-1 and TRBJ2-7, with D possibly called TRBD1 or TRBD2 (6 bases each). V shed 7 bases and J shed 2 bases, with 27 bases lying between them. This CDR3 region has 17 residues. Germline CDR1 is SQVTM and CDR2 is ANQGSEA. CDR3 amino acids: CSAGGGIQGGFPYEQYF. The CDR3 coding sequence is TGCAGCGCCGGGGGCGGGATACAAGGGGGTTTCCCCTACGAGCAGTACTTC.

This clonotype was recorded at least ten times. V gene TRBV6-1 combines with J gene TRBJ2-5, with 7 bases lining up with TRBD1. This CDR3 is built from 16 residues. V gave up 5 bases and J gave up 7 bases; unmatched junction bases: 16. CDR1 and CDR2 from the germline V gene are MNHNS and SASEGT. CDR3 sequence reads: CASSLSRGQALGTQYF. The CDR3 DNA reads TGTGCCAGCAGTCTCTCCCGAGGACAGGCGCTCGGGACCCAGTACTTC.

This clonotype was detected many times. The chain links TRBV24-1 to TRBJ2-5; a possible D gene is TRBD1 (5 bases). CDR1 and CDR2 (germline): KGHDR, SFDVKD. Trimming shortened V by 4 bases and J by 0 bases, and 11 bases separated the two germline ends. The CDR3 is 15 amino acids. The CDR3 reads CATSDPDSNQETQYF. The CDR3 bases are TGTGCCACCAGTGACCCAGACAGCAACCAAGAGACCCAGTACTTC.

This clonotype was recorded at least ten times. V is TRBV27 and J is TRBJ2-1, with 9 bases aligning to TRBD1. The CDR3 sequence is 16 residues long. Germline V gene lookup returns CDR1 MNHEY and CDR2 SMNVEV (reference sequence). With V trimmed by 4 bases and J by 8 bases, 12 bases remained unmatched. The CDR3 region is CASSSRDRDPIYEQFF. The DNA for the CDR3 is TGTGCCAGCAGTTCCCGGGACAGGGATCCCATATATGAGCAGTTCTTC.

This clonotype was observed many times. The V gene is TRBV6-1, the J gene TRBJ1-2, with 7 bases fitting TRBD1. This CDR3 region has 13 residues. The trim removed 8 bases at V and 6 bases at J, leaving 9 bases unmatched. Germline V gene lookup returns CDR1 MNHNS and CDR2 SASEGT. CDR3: CASLTGKVNGYTF. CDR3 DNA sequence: TGTGCCAGCCTGACAGGGAAGGTGAATGGCTACACCTTC.

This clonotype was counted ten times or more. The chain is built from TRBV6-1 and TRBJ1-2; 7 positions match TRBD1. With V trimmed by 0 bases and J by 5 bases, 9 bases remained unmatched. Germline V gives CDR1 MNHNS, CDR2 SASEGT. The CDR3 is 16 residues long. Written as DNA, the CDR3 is TGTGCCAGCAGTGAAGCCAACGCAGGGGGTCTATATGGCTACACCTTC. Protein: CASSEANAGGLYGYTF.

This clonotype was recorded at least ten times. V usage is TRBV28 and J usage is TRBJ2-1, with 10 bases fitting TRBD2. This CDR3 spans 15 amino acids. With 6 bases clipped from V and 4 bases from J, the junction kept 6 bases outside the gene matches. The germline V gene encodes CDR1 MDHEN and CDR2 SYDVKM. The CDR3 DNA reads TGTGCCAGCAGCCAGGGACTAGCGACTTACAATGAGCAGTTCTTC. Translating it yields CASSQGLATYNEQFF.

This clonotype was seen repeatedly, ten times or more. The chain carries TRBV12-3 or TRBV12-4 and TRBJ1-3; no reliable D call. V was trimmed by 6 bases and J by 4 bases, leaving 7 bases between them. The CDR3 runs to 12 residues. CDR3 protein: CASSYSGNTIYF. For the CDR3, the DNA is TGTGCCAGCAGCTATTCCGGAAACACCATATATTTT.

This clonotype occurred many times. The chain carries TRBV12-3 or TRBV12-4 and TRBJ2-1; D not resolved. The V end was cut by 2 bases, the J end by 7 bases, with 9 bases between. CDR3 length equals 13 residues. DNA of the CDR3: TGTGCCAGCAGTTTAAGATCCGGGAATGAGCAGTTCTTC. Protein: CASSLRSGNEQFF.

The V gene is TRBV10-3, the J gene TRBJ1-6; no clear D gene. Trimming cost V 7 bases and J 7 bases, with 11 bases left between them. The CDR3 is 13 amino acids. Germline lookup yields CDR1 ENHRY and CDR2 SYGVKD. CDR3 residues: CAIMPGNNSPLHF. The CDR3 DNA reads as TGTGCCATCATGCCCGGCAACAATTCACCCCTCCACTTT.

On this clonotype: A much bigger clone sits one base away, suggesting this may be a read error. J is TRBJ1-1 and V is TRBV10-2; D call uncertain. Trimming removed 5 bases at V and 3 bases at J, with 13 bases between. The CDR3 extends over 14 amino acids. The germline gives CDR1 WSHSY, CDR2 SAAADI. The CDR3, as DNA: TGCGCCAGCAGTCATGGTGCCGAGGACACTGAAGCTTTCTTT. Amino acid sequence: CASSHGAEDTEAFF.

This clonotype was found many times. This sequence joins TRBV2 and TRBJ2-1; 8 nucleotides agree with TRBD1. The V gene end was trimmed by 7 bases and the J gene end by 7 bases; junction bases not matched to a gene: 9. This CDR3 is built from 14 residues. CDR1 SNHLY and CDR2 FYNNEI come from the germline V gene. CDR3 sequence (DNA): TGTGCCAGCATACAGGGGGTAGGTTCGAATGAGCAGTTCTTC. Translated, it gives CASIQGVGSNEQFF.

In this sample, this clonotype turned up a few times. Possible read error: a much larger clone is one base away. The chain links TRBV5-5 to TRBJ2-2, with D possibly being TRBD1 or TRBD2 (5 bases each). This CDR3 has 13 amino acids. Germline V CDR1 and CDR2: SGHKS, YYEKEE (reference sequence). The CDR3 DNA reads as TGTGCCAGCAGCTTGGAGGGGACCGGGGAGCTGGTTTTT. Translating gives CASSLEGTGELVF.

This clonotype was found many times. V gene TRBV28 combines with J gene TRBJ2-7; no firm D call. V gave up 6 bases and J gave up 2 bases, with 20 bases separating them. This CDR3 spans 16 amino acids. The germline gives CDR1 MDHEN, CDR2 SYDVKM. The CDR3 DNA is TGTGCCAGCAGCCCCCACGCGGCAGTAGTACCCTACGAGCAGTACTTC. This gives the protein CASSPHAAVVPYEQYF. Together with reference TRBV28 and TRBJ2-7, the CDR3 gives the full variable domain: DVKVTQSSRYLVKRTGEKVFLECVQDMDHENMFWYRQDPGLGLRLIYFSYDVKMKEKGDIPEGYSVSREKKERFSLILESASTNQTSMYLCASSPHAAVVPYEQYFGPGTRLTVT.

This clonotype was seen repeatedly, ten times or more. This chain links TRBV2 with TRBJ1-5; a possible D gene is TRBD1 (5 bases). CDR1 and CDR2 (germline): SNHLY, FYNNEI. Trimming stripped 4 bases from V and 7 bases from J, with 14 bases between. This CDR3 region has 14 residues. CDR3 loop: CASSGGGNGQPQHF. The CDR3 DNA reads TGTGCCAGCAGTGGGGGCGGGAACGGCCAGCCCCAGCATTTT.

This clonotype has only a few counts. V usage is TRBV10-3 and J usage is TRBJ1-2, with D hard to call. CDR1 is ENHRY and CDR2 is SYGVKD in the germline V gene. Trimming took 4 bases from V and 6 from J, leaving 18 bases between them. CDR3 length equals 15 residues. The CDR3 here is CAISGWREWADGYTF. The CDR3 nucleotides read TGTGCCATCAGTGGATGGAGGGAGTGGGCAGATGGCTACACCTTC.

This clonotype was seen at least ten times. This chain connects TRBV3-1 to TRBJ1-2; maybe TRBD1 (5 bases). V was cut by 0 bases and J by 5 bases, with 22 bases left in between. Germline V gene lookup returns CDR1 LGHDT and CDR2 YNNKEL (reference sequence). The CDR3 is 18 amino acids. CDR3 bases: TGTGCCAGCAGCCAAGATATTATCGGGGGACGGAGAAGTTATGGCTACACCTTC. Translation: CASSQDIIGGRRSYGYTF. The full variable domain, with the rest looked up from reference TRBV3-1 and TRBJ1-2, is DTAVSQTPKYLVTQMGNDKSIKCEQNLGHDTMYWYKQDSKKFLKIMFSYNNKELIINETVPNRFSPKSPDKAHLNLHINSLELGDSAVYFCASSQDIIGGRRSYGYTFGSGTRLTVV.

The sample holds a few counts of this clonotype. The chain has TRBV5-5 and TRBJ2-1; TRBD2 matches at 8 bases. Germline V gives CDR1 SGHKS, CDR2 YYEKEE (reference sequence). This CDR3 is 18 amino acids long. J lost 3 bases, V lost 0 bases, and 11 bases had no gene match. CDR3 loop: CASSLVGGVGIGYNEQFF. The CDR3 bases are TGTGCCAGCAGCTTGGTCGGGGGGGTGGGAATAGGCTACAATGAGCAGTTCTTC.

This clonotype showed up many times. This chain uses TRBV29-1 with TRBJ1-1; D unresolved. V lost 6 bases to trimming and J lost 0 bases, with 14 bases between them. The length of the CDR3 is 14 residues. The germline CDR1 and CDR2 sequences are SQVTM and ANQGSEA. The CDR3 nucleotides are TGCAGCGTAGTACGAGGACTAATGAACACTGAAGCTTTCTTT. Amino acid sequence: CSVVRGLMNTEAFF.